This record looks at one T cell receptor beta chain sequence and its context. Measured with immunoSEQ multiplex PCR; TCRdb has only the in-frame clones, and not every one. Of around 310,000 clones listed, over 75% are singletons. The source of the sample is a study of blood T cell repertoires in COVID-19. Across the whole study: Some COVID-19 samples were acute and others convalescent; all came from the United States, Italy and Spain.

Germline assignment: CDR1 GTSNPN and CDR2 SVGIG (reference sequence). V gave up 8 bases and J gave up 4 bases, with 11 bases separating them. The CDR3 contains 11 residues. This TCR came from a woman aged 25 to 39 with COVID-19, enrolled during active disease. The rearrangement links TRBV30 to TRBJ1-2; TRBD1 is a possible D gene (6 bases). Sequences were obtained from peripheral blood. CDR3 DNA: TGTGCCCACAGGGTTTCCTATGGCTACACCTTC. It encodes CAHRVSYGYTF.